This T cell receptor (beta chain) was captured in a study of T cell responses to AZD1222 COVID-19 vaccine. Study summary: It was second doses at about 4 or about 12 weeks that were pooled.

Some clones are missing from TCRdb's copy, which holds only in-frame ones; the method was immunoSEQ multiplex PCR. The table lists under 85,000 clones, 87% of them singletons, with about a quarter in the top ten. This clone was seen once. The source material was peripheral blood, sampled on day 0 of AZD1222 vaccination. This receptor was taken from an adult in good health.

CDR3 amino acids: CASSVLSGAGNTGELFF. As DNA, the CDR3 is TGTGCCAGCAGCGTACTTAGCGGGGCGGGGAACACCGGGGAGCTGTTTTTT. This chain joins TRBV9 and TRBJ2-2; TRBD2 agrees at 8 bases. The CDR3 totals 17 residues. V gave up 1 base and J gave up 1 base; unmatched junction bases: 6. Germline CDR1 is SGDLS and CDR2 is YYNGEE.